The present TCR beta chain was sequenced within a study of blood T cells in healthy people across ages. This clonotype was seen once. The V gene's germline CDR1 is MNHEY and CDR2 SMNVEV (reference sequence). The germline V and J ends were trimmed by 2 bases and 7 bases, with 15 bases remaining between them. This CDR3 has 14 amino acids. Through a sample-barcoded 5' primer and a J-beta primer mix, a second PCR was run for 7 to 11 cycles. Via MiXCR, TCRdb re-called the 5' RACE reads, giving one row per CDR3 protein. Among around 1,000,000 distinct CDR3 sequences listed, less than 45% were seen once. The origin of this receptor is a man aged 18 to 29 in good health. Sequencing was carried out using blood. The chain has TRBV27 and TRBJ2-7, with a weak D call TRBD1 (7 bases). CDR3 bases: TGTGCCAGCAGTTTACAGGGGGGATACAATGAGCAGTACTTC. Amino acids: CASSLQGGYNEQYF.